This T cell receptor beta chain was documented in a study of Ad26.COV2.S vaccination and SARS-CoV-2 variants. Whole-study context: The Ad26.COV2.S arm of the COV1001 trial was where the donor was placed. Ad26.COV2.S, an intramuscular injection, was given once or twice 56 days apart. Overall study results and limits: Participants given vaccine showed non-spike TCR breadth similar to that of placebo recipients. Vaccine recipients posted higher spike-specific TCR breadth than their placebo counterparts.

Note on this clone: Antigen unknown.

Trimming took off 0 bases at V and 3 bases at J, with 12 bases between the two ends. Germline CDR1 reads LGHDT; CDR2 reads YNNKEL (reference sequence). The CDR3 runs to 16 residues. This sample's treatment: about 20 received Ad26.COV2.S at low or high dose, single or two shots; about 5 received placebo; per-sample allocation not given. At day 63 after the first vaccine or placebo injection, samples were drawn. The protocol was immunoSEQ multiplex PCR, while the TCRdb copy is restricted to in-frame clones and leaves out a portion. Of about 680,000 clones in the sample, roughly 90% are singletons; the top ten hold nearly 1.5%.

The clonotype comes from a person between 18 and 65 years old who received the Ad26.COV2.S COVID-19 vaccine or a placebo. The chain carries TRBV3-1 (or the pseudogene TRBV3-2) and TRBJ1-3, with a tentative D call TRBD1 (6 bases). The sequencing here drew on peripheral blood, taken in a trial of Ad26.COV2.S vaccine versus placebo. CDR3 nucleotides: TGTGCCAGCAGCCAAGATCCAGGGGCGCATGGAAACACCATATATTTT. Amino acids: CASSQDPGAHGNTIYF.